Presented here are 20 T cell receptor beta chains from one specimen sequenced in a study of T-cell memory formation after mild COVID-19. MiXCR, applied by TCRdb to the 5' RACE reads, yields one record per CDR3 protein. The top ten hold about 14% of the sample, which has a few hundred thousand distinct CDR3 sequences, around 28% seen once. Sequenced: PBMCs or a T cell subset sorted from them (not recorded which). The origin of the receptors is an adult woman who had mild COVID-19 (a few samples of this study predate the infection). Cell type and time point are not known.

The chain has TRBV19 and TRBJ1-2, with D perhaps matching TRBD1 (6 bases). The CDR3 is made up of 15 amino acids. Trimming removed 3 bases from V and 0 bases from J, with 11 bases in between. The V gene's germline CDR1 is LNHDA and CDR2 SQIVND (reference sequence). In nucleotides, the CDR3 is TGTGCCAGTAGTATCGGACAGTCGACTAACTATGGCTACACCTTC. It specifies CASSIGQSTNYGYTF.

This clonotype was picked up a small number of times. The V and J genes are TRBV5-4 and TRBJ2-1, with 9 bases that match TRBD2. CDR3 length: 15 residues. V gave up 1 base and J gave up 7 bases; unmatched junction bases: 6. Looked up from germline, CDR1 is SGHNT and CDR2 is YYREEE (reference sequence). CDR3: CASSLSGGTLNEQFF. The CDR3 coding sequence is TGTGCCAGCAGCTTGAGCGGGGGGACCCTTAATGAGCAGTTCTTC.

This clonotype was recorded a few times. The chain couples TRBV7-9 to TRBJ1-6; weak D call: TRBD1 (5 bases). The germline V and J ends were trimmed by 5 bases and 11 bases, with 16 bases remaining between them. CDR1 SEHNR and CDR2 FQNEAQ come from the germline V gene (reference sequence). The CDR3 has 14 residues. CDR3 nucleotides: TGTGCCAGCAGCGACGAATCCAGGGCGGCACCCCTCCACTTT. This translates into CASSDESRAAPLHF. Full variable domain (missing parts from reference TRBV7-9 and TRBJ1-6): DTGVSQNPRHKITKRGQNVTFRCDPISEHNRLYWYRQTLGQGPEFLTYFQNEAQLEKSRLLSDRFSAERPKGSFSTLEIQRTEQGDSAMYLCASSDESRAAPLHFGNGTRLTVT.

The chain links TRBV24-1 to TRBJ2-5, with 11 bases identical to TRBD1. Germline V gene lookup returns CDR1 KGHDR and CDR2 SFDVKD. This CDR3 has 13 amino acids. With V trimmed by 10 bases and J by 3 bases, 3 bases remained unmatched. CDR3 residues: CATGQGAKETQYF. As DNA, the CDR3 is TGTGCCACTGGACAGGGGGCGAAAGAGACCCAGTACTTC.

The gene calls are TRBV12-3 or TRBV12-4 and TRBJ1-5; TRBD1 aligns across 7 bases. This CDR3 contains 14 residues. V lost 7 bases to trimming and J lost 5 bases; unmatched junction nucleotides: 8. CDR3 residues: CASTSGQFHQPQHF. The CDR3 bases are TGTGCCAGCACCTCGGGACAGTTCCATCAGCCCCAGCATTTT.

The CDR3 DNA follows: TGTGCCAGCAGCCCTTCCGGGACTAGTTCGAAGACCCAGTACTTC. Protein sequence: CASSPSGTSSKTQYF. This chain connects TRBV7-9 to TRBJ2-5, with 8 bases fitting TRBD2. Germline CDR1 reads SEHNR; CDR2 reads FQNEAQ (reference sequence). This CDR3 spans 15 amino acids. V gave up 5 bases and J gave up 6 bases; unmatched junction bases: 11.

This clonotype was detected a few times. The gene calls are TRBV5-1 and TRBJ2-5; no firm D call. This CDR3 is built from 15 residues. Germline V gene sequence: CDR1 SGHRS, CDR2 YFSETQ. Trimming took 4 bases from V and 3 from J, leaving 16 bases between them. CDR3 amino acids: CASSRHTATEETQYF. In DNA form, the CDR3 reads TGCGCCAGCAGCCGCCATACAGCTACCGAAGAGACCCAGTACTTC.

This clonotype was counted only a few times. J is TRBJ2-7 and V is TRBV7-9, with D hard to call. V was clipped by 5 bases and J by 0 bases, with 8 bases between them. The length of the CDR3 is 13 residues. Per germline, CDR1 SEHNR and CDR2 FQNEAQ (reference sequence). CDR3 in amino acids: CASSPARSYEQYF. CDR3 nucleotides: TGTGCCAGCAGCCCGGCCCGCTCCTACGAGCAGTACTTC.

This clonotype was detected only a few times. This chain links TRBV30 with TRBJ1-6; possibly TRBD1 for D (5 bases). This CDR3 region has 14 residues. CDR1 is GTSNPN and CDR2 is SVGIG in the germline V gene (reference sequence). Trimming removed 3 bases from V and 7 bases from J, with 13 bases in between. The CDR3 spells CAWSSDSYNSPLHF. The CDR3 DNA follows: TGTGCCTGGAGCAGCGACAGCTACAATTCACCCCTCCACTTT.

This clonotype was observed a handful of times. CDR3 coding DNA: TGCGCCAGCAGCAACCCATCCGGGACAGGGGGGTACGAGCAGTACTTC. It translates to CASSNPSGTGGYEQYF. This rearrangement joins TRBV5-1 to TRBJ2-7; 11 bases map to TRBD1. The CDR3 runs 16 residues. Germline values: CDR1 SGHRS, CDR2 YFSETQ. V was pared by 4 bases and J by 4 bases, with 10 bases of the junction left unmatched.

A few counts support this clonotype. This chain joins TRBV29-1 and TRBJ2-5; 7 bases are shared with TRBD1. Germline CDR1 SQVTM, CDR2 ANQGSEA. This CDR3 is 15 amino acids long. The V segment lost 5 bases and the J segment 5 bases; nucleotides outside the gene matches: 14. CDR3 loop: CSVKMGTATLETQYF. Here the CDR3 DNA reads TGCAGCGTTAAAATGGGGACAGCAACTCTCGAGACCCAGTACTTC.

For the CDR3, the DNA is TGTGCCAGTGGAAGCCCGGGACAGGGGGCTTCCTACGAGCAGTACTTC. The encoded protein is CASGSPGQGASYEQYF. This chain links TRBV19 with TRBJ2-7; TRBD1 aligns across 12 bases. The CDR3 covers 16 residues. CDR1 is LNHDA, CDR2 SQIVND, per germline (reference sequence). The junction had 9 bases not matched to a gene; V was cut back by 8 bases and J by 1 base. Based on the CDR3 plus reference TRBV19 and TRBJ2-7, the full variable domain is DGGITQSPKYLFRKEGQNVTLSCEQNLNHDAMYWYRQDPGQGLRLIYYSQIVNDFQKGDIAEGYSVSREKKESFPLTVTSAQKNPTAFYLCASGSPGQGASYEQYFGPGTRLTVT.

The CDR3, as DNA: TGTGCCAGCAGCCGAGCGGGGAGCTCCTACGAGCAGTACTTC. Its translation is CASSRAGSSYEQYF. The V and J genes are TRBV7-8 and TRBJ2-7; 7 bases are shared with TRBD2. The ends lost 5 bases at V and 0 bases at J; junction bases unmatched: 4. The CDR3 spans 14 residues. The germline V gene has CDR1 SGHVS and CDR2 FQNEAQ.

The table lists this clonotype with a few counts. The rearrangement uses TRBV7-2 and TRBJ2-3; 16 bases align to TRBD2. The CDR3 runs 14 residues. V lost 5 bases, J lost 10 bases, and 3 bases stayed unmatched. Germline loops: CDR1 SGHTA, CDR2 FQGNSA. The CDR3 loop is CASSAGTSGRAQYF. The DNA of the CDR3 is TGTGCCAGCAGCGCCGGGACTAGCGGGAGGGCGCAGTATTTT.

This clonotype has a handful of counts. The chain recombines TRBV5-1 with TRBJ2-1, with 10 bases fitting TRBD2. V lost 2 bases and J lost 0; bases outside the gene matches: 2. This CDR3 is 16 amino acids long. Germline V gene lookup returns CDR1 SGHRS and CDR2 YFSETQ. The CDR3: CASSFSGGASYNEQFF. The CDR3 DNA is TGCGCCAGCAGCTTCAGCGGGGGGGCCTCCTACAATGAGCAGTTCTTC.

This chain joins TRBV7-2 and TRBJ2-3; 7 positions agree with TRBD1. V shed 5 bases, J shed 3 bases, and the junction held 14 bases outside the gene matches. Germline V gene data show CDR1 as SGHTA and CDR2 as FQGNSA. The CDR3 totals 17 residues. Written as DNA, the CDR3 is TGTGCCAGCAGCCCTCGACAGGGTCGAGGTTGGACAGATACGCAGTATTTT. Translating it yields CASSPRQGRGWTDTQYF.

This clonotype was picked up a small number of times. The rearrangement joins TRBV7-9 to TRBJ1-1, with D uncertain. The CDR3 contains 14 residues. The ends were cut back, 2 bases at V and 5 bases at J, with 12 bases in the middle. Germline V lookup: CDR1 SEHNR, CDR2 FQNEAQ (reference sequence). Here the CDR3 DNA reads TGTGCCAGCAGCTTAAAGGGAGCTGGAACTGAAGCTTTCTTT. It codes for CASSLKGAGTEAFF.

The chain carries TRBV19 and TRBJ1-2, with unresolved D. CDR1 is LNHDA and CDR2 is SQIVND in the germline V gene (reference sequence). The CDR3 totals 12 residues. V lost 2 bases, J lost 3 bases, and 4 bases lay in between. CDR3 protein: CASSIRDYGYTF. The CDR3 coding sequence is TGTGCCAGTAGTATAAGGGACTATGGCTACACCTTC.

This chain joins TRBV3-1 and TRBJ1-6; possible D gene TRBD1, 5 bases. Deletions cut 6 bases from V and 0 bases from J, with 12 bases between. CDR3 length equals 16 residues. Germline CDR1 and CDR2: LGHDT and YNNKEL (reference sequence). CDR3 protein: CASSYDRRSYNSPLHF. The CDR3 DNA reads as TGTGCCAGCAGTTACGACAGACGCTCCTATAATTCACCCCTCCACTTT.

In its sample, this clonotype was seen many times. The V call is TRBV5-1, the J call TRBJ2-5, with TRBD1 matching over 10 bases. Germline V gene data show CDR1 as SGHRS and CDR2 as YFSETQ. The CDR3 has 16 residues. V trimming: 4 bases; J trimming: 5 bases; junction bases outside the gene matches: 11. The CDR3 DNA sequence: TGCGCCAGCAGCAGAGCCGGGACAGGGGTTGTCGAGACCCAGTACTTC. It specifies CASSRAGTGVVETQYF.